This T cell receptor (beta chain) comes out of a study of beta chain features in type 1 diabetes (dated by TCRdb to between 2018 and 2020). Regarding the research as a whole: Mean age, gender distribution, total cell number and subset yield did not differ between patients and healthy donors. A total of 85 million to 140 million sorted cells were examined across all samples, and a strong correlation was observed between cell number per subset and RNA yield. In the study, TCRB repertoires of sorted circulating CD4+ T cell subsets from recently diagnosed type 1 diabetes patients were compared with those of matched healthy donors. Whereas all 30 or so donors provided naive and central memory subsets, regulatory and stem cell-like memory subsets were isolated from just 8 patients and about 8 healthy donors.

In regard to this clone: Its antigen target is currently unknown. No much larger clonotype is one base removed from it; base qualities were not supplied. At the DNA level, this CDR3 is encoded by other sequences in the same sample as well.

Each donor gave one peripheral blood draw, about 100 mL on average, collected into heparinised tubes. Naive, central memory, regulatory and stem cell-like memory CD4+ T cells were sorted on a BD FACSAria II using a panel including CD45RO, CCR7, CD25, CD127, CD95 and CD27. All sorted populations exceeded 98% purity. PBMCs were isolated immediately by Lymphoprep density gradient centrifugation and stained directly without culture. To minimize batch effects, samples were stained and sorted in pairs, one healthy donor with one patient per experiment. The High Capacity cDNA Reverse Transcription Kit was used to reverse transcribe all of the isolated RNA, meaning that expressed TCRB transcripts were what got sequenced. Deep immunoSEQ sequencing was performed on naive, central memory and regulatory T cell samples, with an average of about 4 million total reads per sample. Sorted cells were lysed in RLT buffer, and RNA was extracted using DNase-treated RNeasy Micro or Mini kits according to cell number. Each cell subset was processed on its own to prevent cross-contamination, while patient and healthy donor samples were processed together. Using the immunoSEQ multiplex PCR, TCRB sequences were amplified from cDNA into 87-bp fragments spanning the CDR3 region. The amplicons were sequenced using the Illumina HiSeq platform. In the paper's pipeline: PCR bias was computationally corrected using synthetic template baselines, reads within Hamming distance 2 were collapsed, and singletons that could not be merged were discarded. Reads were aligned against IMGT so that V, D and J genes, CDR3 length and insertions or deletions at six rearrangement sites could be assigned. Within each subset, clonotype counts were normalized to sorted cell number, after which true diversity and Gini coefficients were computed with the tcR R package. The overlap coefficient, calculated on TCRB nucleotide sequences, was used to measure repertoire sharing. As a proxy for the pre-selection repertoire, out-of-frame TCRB sequences from naive cells were analyzed. What TCRdb holds here is the immuneACCESS table cut down to in-frame rearrangements. Part of the clones is not present; checked against another copy, under half of the missing clones reflect an unresolved V gene, and the others are unexplained. V and J calls and clone size follow that table, whereas D and trimming were derived from the DNA. In this sample the table shows hundreds of thousands of clones, around 16% of which occur a single time. The top ten clonotypes cover approximately 0.099% of the sample.

Results the study describes overall, beyond this receptor: Because cDNA rather than genomic DNA was sequenced, highly expressing activated cells could have been over-represented, although no difference in activation and CD3 levels was found between groups. The naive, central memory and regulatory TCRB repertoires appeared to resemble one another more closely among patients than among healthy donors. Patients with type 1 diabetes made fewer insertions and deleted more nucleotides at VDJ recombination sites, implying thymic rearrangement abnormalities. HLA sub-analyses involved small numbers of individuals, so any influence of HLA type on TCRB rearrangement remained unresolved. Shorter templates might have been favored by PCR, but patient and control samples were amplified and corrected together, so both groups would have been affected equally by any skew. Type 1 diabetes patients showed a moderate but significant shortening of TCRB CDR3 length in all four CD4+ subsets.

CDR1 SGHNT and CDR2 YENEEA are derived from the germline V gene. The junction carries 6 bases between V and J, which are trimmed by 2 bases and 4 bases respectively. From the cysteine through the phenylalanine, the CDR3 covers 12 amino acids. The retained sequence is limited to the CDR3, 36 bases, with the frame set at the first base. The TCR sequence derives from a man younger than 35 in good health. The chain is encoded by TRBV11-3 joined to TRBJ2-7; the D gene cannot be named for sure. The sample taken for sequencing was naive CD4+ T cells from blood. The cell subset or site label corresponds to: true naive CD4+ T cells. The CDR3 has the sequence CASSLSGYEQYF. The nucleotide sequence reads TGTGCCAGCAGCTTATCCGGGTACGAGCAGTACTTC. Where the CDR3 stops, the reference TRBV11-3 and TRBJ2-7 genes take over; the full variable domain is EAGVVQSPRYKIIEKKQPVAFWCNPISGHNTLYWYLQNLGQGPELLIRYENEEAVDDSQLPKDRFSAERLKGVDSTLKIQPAELGDSAVYLCASSLSGYEQYFGPGTRLTVT.